This TCR beta chain comes out of a study of long-term antiretroviral therapy in people with HIV (dated by TCRdb to 2021 to 2024). For context, the study as a whole: The earliest samples were collected about a decade before the 2015 WHO recommendation for immediate ART, when ART was typically delayed until CD4 counts fell. The cohort contributed about 200 cryopreserved PBMC samples from about 30 adults with confirmed HIV infection, collected serially over a mean of around 6 years (range 1-12). No cross-contamination during QIAcube processing was shown when test extractions of a monoclonal T-cell line were performed alongside fewer than 40 polyclonal samples. Among the approximately 30 participants with HIV, eleven to twelve were female. This retrospective serial study examined whether starting ART and sustained HIV suppression were associated with changes in the composition and diversity of the TRB repertoire in peripheral blood.

From its cysteine to its phenylalanine, the CDR3 spans 15 amino acids. Kept here is only the CDR3 DNA, which spans 45 bases and is read in frame from base 1. As encoded in the germline V gene, CDR1 is SGHVS while CDR2 is FNYEAQ. V has 3 bases trimmed and J has 3 bases trimmed; junction bases matching no gene number 1. To be included, a participant needed at least one PBMC sample from before ART initiation plus at least two post-ART samples. Every participant with HIV received treatment in the United States of America. Before DNA extraction, cryopreserved samples of about 0.95-11 million PBMC were thawed and then washed. At the time of the earliest PBMC sample for each participant with HIV, ages ranged from roughly 20 to 60 years. PBMC samples were contributed by each participant from 1-4 timepoints before ART initiation and 2-8 timepoints after ART initiation, with a median of 7 samples. Serial HIV viral load, CD4+ T-cell count, ART history and demographic data were obtained for every participant. Using a Qiagen kit on a QIAcube, genomic DNA was extracted from unsorted PBMC, with samples processed in batches of 12.

In regard to this clone: This receptor's antigen is unknown. It has no much larger one-base neighbor in the sample; base qualities were not kept.

The immunoSEQ hsTCRB v3.0 assay was used at survey level resolution to sequence the TRB variable region. TRB sequencing targeted a depth of about 35,000-50,000 T-cell genomes per sample. Pooled TRB libraries were sequenced on an Illumina MiSeq with a v3 150-cycle kit. Turning to the authors' computational methods: Repertoire analysis ran in R within a reproducible Nextflow workflow covering QC, data transformation and analysis. LymphoSeq2, an R package for exploring AIRR-Seq data, was used to implement custom analyses. A few samples that yielded fewer than 5000 total TRB sequences were excluded, so that more than 150 HIV repertoires were analyzed. Among the roughly 200 retained HIV repertoires, around 60 were collected before ART initiation and approximately 130 were collected after ART initiation. Repertoires were downsampled to 5000 TRB nucleotide sequences, with summary statistics averaged over 100 downsampling iterations. The analysis kept only TRB sequences whose CDR3 regions were at least seven amino acids long. Diversity was assessed using a clonality score derived from Shannon entropy and using the Gini coefficient. Repertoire networks linked the top 5000 CDR3 amino acid sequences whenever two sequences differed by an edit distance of one. Antigen specificity groups and MHC restriction were predicted for TRB CDR3 amino acid sequences with GLIPH2. To flag known associations with CMV, EBV, HIV or tissue antigens, CDR3 amino acid sequences were compared against VDJdb and McPAS-TCR. Pre-ART, post-ART and control groups were compared with Wilcoxon signed-rank tests and Holm-Bonferroni correction. TCRdb stores this immuneACCESS table with in-frame sequences only. Part of the clones is absent; in the studies checked, under half of the shortfall reflects unresolved V genes, and no reason is known for the rest. The V and J calls and clone size come from that table; D and trimming were worked out from the DNA. The sample data list over 40,000 clones, and 94% of these were observed just once. The ten biggest clones cover approximately 2.2% of the sample.

General findings and caveats noted by the study authors: Compared with controls, HIV repertoires had narrower CDR3 length ranges, and the network structure pointed to an antigen-experienced repertoire that shifted only slightly toward naive after ART. Samples dated from the mid-2000s to the late 2010s, and the ART regimens used may be less effective than current ones. No data were available on ART adherence, viral resistance or therapy changes, limiting inferences about post-ART repertoire changes. Expanded TRB clones identified before ART initiation dominated the repertoire across all time points, though the dominance fluctuated and decreased in many PLHIV after ART. A significant increase in TRB diversity was found to be associated with ART initiation, although TRB diversity was observed to remain significantly below that of transplant donor controls even after long-term ART. Because PBMC availability was limited, only the TCR beta chain was sequenced, with no alpha chain pairing. Because pre-ART samples had limited cell numbers, unsorted PBMC were profiled rather than sorted CD4+ and CD8+ T cells.

Recombination connected TRBV7-6 to TRBJ2-3; 12 central bases correspond to TRBD2. Sequenced material: unsorted PBMCs, taken approximately 9.1 years after starting antiretroviral therapy. The source of this sequence is a man aged 25-40 years with HIV. DNA sequence: TGTGCCAGCAGCTTTACTAGCGGGGGGACAGATACGCAGTATTTT. This encodes CASSFTSGGTDTQYF. Supplemented by the reference TRBV7-6 and TRBJ2-3 proteins around the CDR3, the complete variable domain is GAGVSQSPRYKVTKRGQDVALRCDPISGHVSLYWYRQALGQGPEFLTYFNYEAQQDKSGLPNDRFSAERPEGSISTLTIQRTEQRDSAMYRCASSFTSGGTDTQYFGPGTRLTVL.